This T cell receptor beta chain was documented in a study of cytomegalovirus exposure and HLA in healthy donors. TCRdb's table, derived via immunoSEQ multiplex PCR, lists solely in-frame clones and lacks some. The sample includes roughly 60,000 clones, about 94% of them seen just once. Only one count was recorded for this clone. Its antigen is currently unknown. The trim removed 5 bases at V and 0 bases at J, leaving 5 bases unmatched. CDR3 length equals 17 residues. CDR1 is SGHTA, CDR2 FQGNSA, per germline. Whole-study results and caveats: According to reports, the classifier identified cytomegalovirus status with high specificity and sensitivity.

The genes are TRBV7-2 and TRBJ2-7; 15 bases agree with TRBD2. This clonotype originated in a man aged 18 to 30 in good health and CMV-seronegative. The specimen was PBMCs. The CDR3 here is CASSPGLAGGTSYEQYF. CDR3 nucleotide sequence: TGTGCCAGCAGCCCGGGACTAGCGGGAGGTACCTCCTACGAGCAGTACTTC.